This T cell receptor (beta chain) was found in a study of T-cell memory formation after mild COVID-19. General observations from the study: Pre-infection memory contained some responding clones, which suggested that cross-reactive memory had joined. CD4+ contracting clones were found mainly in CM and EM, and CD8+ ones in EMRA. The authors did not confirm SARS-CoV-2 specificity of second-wave clones peaking day 37.

This clonotype showed up just a few times. Antigen: not known. The length of the CDR3 is 13 residues. Per germline, CDR1 ENHRY and CDR2 SYGVKD. Losses at the gene ends were 3 bases for V and 6 bases for J; bases not matched to a gene: 4. TCR alpha and TCR beta cDNA libraries carrying sample barcodes and UMIs came from 5'RACE with constant-segment primers. TCRdb called the 5' RACE reads again in MiXCR, with one record for every CDR3 protein. The sample has around 250,000 distinct CDR3 sequences, approximately 9% seen once. Sequencing was done on a sample of PBMCs or a T cell subset sorted from them (not recorded which). This TCR came from a man younger than 35 who had mild COVID-19 (a few samples of this study predate the infection). Cell type and time point are not known. The V call is TRBV10-3, the J call TRBJ1-2; 7 bases map to TRBD1. The chain's CDR3 is CAISEQGWDGYTF. Written as DNA, the CDR3 is TGTGCCATCAGTGAACAGGGGTGGGATGGCTACACCTTC.